This T cell receptor (beta chain) was sequenced in a study of CD8+CD57+ T cells in acquired aplastic anemia (dated by TCRdb to 2016 to 2019). As for the study more broadly: A mean of roughly 3.2 ug of DNA, ranging from roughly 0.18 to 30 ug, was extracted from sorted CD4+ and CD8+ cells. A CD8+CD57+ expansion meant a frequency higher than the mean frequency seen in healthy subjects. What the authors observed across the whole study: CD8+ Simpson's diversity did not differ significantly between patients and healthy controls (P=0.060). Around 31 CD8+ CDR3 sequences were shared between patients and controls but appeared highly expressed in patients and within their immunodominant clones.

TCR beta VDJ combination and CDR3 sequence profiling used genomic DNA as the template. TCR repertoire sequencing was run on an Illumina HiSeq 2000. Regarding the original processing steps: Repertoire assessment relied on Simpson's diversity index, CDR3 size and DJ length profiles, and TRBV/TRBJ rearrangement plots. The immunodominant clone was defined as the most abundant DNA sequence in deep sequencing data. CDR3 amino acid sequences were checked for sharing across subjects and were also compared against the VDJdb database and published repertoires. TCRdb passed the public sequencing reads through fastp at Q25 and MiXCR, retaining productive beta sequences. Every CDR3 protein is listed once, alongside the most common genes and DNA of its rows. The V and J calls shown here were made by TCRdb, not taken from the authors' results. The sample has 200,000 to 250,000 distinct CDR3 sequences on record, roughly two thirds of them singletons. Of the sample, under 60% is held by the ten largest clones.

Details on this clonotype: The clone's antigen remains unknown. No much larger clone is present one base from it, and per-base qualities are unavailable.

Flow cytometry had shown CD8+CD57+ cell expansion in the patients selected for sequencing. Every patient had a diagnosis of severe acquired aplastic anemia based on International Study of Aplastic Anemia and Agranulocytosis and Camitta criteria. At the time blood was sampled, none of the patients had received any therapy. TCR repertoires of sorted CD4+ and CD8+ blood T cells from severe aplastic anemia patients and healthy subjects were deep-sequenced in the study. In the USA, patient enrollment took place under clinicaltrials.gov protocols 00001620, 01623167, 00001397, 00071045, 00081523 and 00961064. Ficoll-Paque density gradient centrifugation was used to isolate peripheral blood mononuclear cells. CD4+ and CD8+ T cells were sorted by FACS or magnetic beads before DNA extraction. Source material: sorted CD4+, CD8+, or CD8+CD57+ T cells (not recorded which) from PBMCs. This TCR derives from a human donor with aplastic anemia.

The CDR3 loop reads CSVVGGQSYGYTF. The DNA reads TGCAGCGTTGTCGGTGGGCAATCCTATGGCTACACCTTC. Here the chain combines TRBV29-1 and TRBJ1-2; no D segment can be confidently identified. The germline V gene encodes CDR1 SQVTM and CDR2 ANQGSEA. The junction shows trimming of 4 bases on V and 4 bases on J, plus 13 bases between the germline ends. From the cysteine up to the phenylalanine, the CDR3 has a length of 13 residues. Of all the DNA, just the CDR3 is kept, 39 bases in frame from base 1.